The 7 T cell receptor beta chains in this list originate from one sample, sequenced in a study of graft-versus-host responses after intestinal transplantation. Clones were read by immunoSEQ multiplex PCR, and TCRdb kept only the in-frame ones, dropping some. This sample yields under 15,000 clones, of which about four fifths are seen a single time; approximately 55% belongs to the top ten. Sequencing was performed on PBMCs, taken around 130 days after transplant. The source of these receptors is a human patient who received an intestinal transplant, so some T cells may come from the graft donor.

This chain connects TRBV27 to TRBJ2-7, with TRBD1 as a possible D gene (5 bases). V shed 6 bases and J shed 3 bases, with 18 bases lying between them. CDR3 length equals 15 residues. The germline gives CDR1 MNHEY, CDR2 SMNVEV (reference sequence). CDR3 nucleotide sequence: TGTGCCAGCAGCCCAGAGATAGGGGCCGTCTACGAGCAGTACTTC. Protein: CASSPEIGAVYEQYF.

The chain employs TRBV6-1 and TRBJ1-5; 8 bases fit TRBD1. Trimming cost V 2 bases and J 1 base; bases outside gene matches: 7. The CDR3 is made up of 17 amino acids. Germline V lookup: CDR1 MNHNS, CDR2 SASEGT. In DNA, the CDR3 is TGTGCCAGCAGTGAATGGTCAGGGGGCTGGAGCAATCAGCCCCAGCATTTT. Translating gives CASSEWSGGWSNQPQHF.

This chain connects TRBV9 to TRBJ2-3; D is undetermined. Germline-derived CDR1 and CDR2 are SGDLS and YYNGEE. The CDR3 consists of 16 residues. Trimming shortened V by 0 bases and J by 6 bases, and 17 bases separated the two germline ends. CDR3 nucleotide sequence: TGTGCCAGCAGCGTAGGGGCTAACCCTCCCGACGATACGCAGTATTTT. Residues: CASSVGANPPDDTQYF. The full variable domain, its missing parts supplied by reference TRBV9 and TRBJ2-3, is DSGVTQTPKHLITATGQRVTLRCSPRSGDLSVYWYQQSLDQGLQFLIQYYNGEERAKGNILERFSAQQFPDLHSELNLSSLELGDSALYFCASSVGANPPDDTQYFGPGTRLTVL.

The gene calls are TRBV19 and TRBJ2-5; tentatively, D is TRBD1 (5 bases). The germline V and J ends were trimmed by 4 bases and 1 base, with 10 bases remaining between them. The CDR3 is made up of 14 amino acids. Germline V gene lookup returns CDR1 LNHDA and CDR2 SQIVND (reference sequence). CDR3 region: CASSRDRLQETQYF. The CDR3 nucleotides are TGTGCCAGTAGTAGAGACAGACTCCAAGAGACCCAGTACTTC.

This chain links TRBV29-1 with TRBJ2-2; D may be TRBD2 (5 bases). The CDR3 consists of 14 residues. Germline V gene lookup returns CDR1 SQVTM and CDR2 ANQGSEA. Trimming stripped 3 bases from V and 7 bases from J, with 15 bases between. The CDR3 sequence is CSVDPGSGNGELFF. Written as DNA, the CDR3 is TGCAGCGTTGATCCGGGGAGTGGTAACGGGGAGCTGTTTTTT.

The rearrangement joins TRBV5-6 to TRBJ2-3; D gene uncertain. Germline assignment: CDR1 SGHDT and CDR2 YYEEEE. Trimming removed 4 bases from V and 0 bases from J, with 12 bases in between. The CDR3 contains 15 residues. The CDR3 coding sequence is TGTGCCAGCAGCCCAGAAGCGAGAAGCACAGATACGCAGTATTTT. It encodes CASSPEARSTDTQYF.

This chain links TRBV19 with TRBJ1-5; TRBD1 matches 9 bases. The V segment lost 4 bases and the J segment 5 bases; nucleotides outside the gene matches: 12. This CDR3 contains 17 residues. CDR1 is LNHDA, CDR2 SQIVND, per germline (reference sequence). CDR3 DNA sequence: TGTGCCAGTAGTACGGGACAGGGTGAGGCGGGTCATCAGCCCCAGCATTTT. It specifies CASSTGQGEAGHQPQHF.